This T cell receptor beta chain was captured in a study of cytomegalovirus exposure and HLA in healthy donors. The V gene's germline CDR1 is SGHTA and CDR2 FQGTGA. V shed 2 bases and J 4 bases; nucleotides not matched to a gene: 7. The CDR3 is 16 residues long. PCR used 60 Vbeta primers and 13 Jbeta primers. Profiling relied on immunoSEQ multiplex PCR, and the TCRdb table lists in-frame clones only, not all of them. The table includes about 160,000 clones, around 80% detected once. This sequence was found in a girl aged 10-17 years in good health and CMV-seropositive. J is TRBJ2-1 and V is TRBV7-3; TRBD2 matches 8 bases. What was sequenced was PBMCs. The CDR3 nucleotides are TGTGCCAGCAGCTTACCGTTCGGGGGGGGGTACAATGAGCAGTTCTTC. It translates to CASSLPFGGGYNEQFF.